This T cell receptor (beta chain) was captured in a study of blood T cell repertoires in COVID-19. Study information: COVID-19 samples from acute and convalescent phases originated in the United States, Italy and Spain. T cells, B-cell-depleted T cells, or PBMCs provided the cDNA or gDNA that served as material.

Germline V lookup: CDR1 LNHDA, CDR2 SQIVND (reference sequence). The V and J ends lost 6 bases and 5 bases respectively, with 13 bases between them. The CDR3 is 13 residues long. In the original workflow: How many nucleated cells were present was estimated from reference gene primer amplification. The repertoire was sequenced with immunoSEQ multiplex PCR; TCRdb's copy has only in-frame clones and lacks some. V, J and clone size reflect that table, while D and trimming were determined from the DNA. Of some 150,000 clones listed, roughly 82% were seen once; the top ten hold around a tenth. The chain recombines TRBV19 with TRBJ1-2; D possibly corresponds to TRBD1 (5 bases). This clonotype originated in a woman aged 50 to 65 with acute or convalescent COVID-19. Sequencing was done on a sample of peripheral blood. The DNA for the CDR3 is TGTGCCAGTAGCGAGGCAGGGCCTTATGGCTACACCTTC. Protein: CASSEAGPYGYTF.